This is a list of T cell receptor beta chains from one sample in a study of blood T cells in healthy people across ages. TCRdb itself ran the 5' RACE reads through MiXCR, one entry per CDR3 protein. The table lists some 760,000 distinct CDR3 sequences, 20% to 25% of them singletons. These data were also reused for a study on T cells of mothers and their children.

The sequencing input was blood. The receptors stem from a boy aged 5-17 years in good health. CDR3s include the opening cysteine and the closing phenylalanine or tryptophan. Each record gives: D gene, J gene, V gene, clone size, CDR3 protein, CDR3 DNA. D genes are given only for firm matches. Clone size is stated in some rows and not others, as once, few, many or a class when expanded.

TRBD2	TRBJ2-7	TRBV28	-	CASSHLAGPFYEQYF	TGTGCCAGCAGCCATTTAGCGGGACCCTTCTACGAGCAGTACTTC
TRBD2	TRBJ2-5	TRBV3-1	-	CASSQDLGGKTQYF	TGTGCCAGCAGCCAAGATCTGGGGGGGAAGACCCAGTACTTC
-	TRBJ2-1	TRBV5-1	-	CASRVVGSYNEQFF	TGCGCCAGCAGAGTAGTGGGCTCCTACAATGAGCAGTTCTTC
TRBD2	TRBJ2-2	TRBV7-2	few	CASSSRTSGGDTGELFF	TGTGCCAGCAGCTCAAGGACTAGCGGGGGCGACACCGGGGAGCTGTTTTTT
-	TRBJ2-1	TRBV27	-	CASSSVLKTYNEQFF	TGTGCCAGCAGCTCAGTCCTCAAGACCTACAATGAGCAGTTCTTC
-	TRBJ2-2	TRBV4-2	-	CASSQETGWDLGELFF	TGTGCCAGCAGCCAAGAAACAGGGTGGGACCTCGGGGAGCTGTTTTTT
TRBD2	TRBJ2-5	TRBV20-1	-	CSARDLAGAQETQYF	TGCAGTGCTAGAGATCTAGCGGGGGCCCAAGAGACCCAGTACTTC
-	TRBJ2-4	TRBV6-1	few	CASSERQEVNIQYF	TGTGCCAGCAGTGAACGTCAGGAGGTTAACATTCAGTACTTC
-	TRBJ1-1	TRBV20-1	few	CSARKRRGGTEAFF	TGCAGTGCTAGAAAGCGGCGGGGAGGAACTGAAGCTTTCTTT
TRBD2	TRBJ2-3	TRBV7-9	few	CASSRTSGATDTQYF	TGTGCCAGCAGCCGGACTAGCGGAGCTACAGATACGCAGTATTTT
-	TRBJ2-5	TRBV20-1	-	CSAISPSGNLEETQYF	TGCAGTGCAATCAGCCCGTCAGGGAATTTGGAGGAGACCCAGTACTTC
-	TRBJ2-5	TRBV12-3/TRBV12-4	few	CASSPRGLPETQYF	TGTGCCAGCAGCCCCAGGGGACTTCCAGAGACCCAGTACTTC
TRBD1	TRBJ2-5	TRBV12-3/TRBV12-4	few	CTSSRGPLTGDQETQYF	TGTACCAGCAGTCGAGGCCCTCTCACAGGGGACCAAGAGACCCAGTACTTC
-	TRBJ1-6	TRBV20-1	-	CSARDKGGRTTNSPLHF	TGCAGTGCTAGAGATAAGGGGGGGAGGACCACCAATTCACCCCTCCACTTT
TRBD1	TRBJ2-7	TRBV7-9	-	CASSSGQPSYEQYF	TGTGCCAGCAGTTCGGGACAGCCCTCCTACGAGCAGTACTTC
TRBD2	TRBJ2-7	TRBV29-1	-	CSVEGEGIGEQYF	TGCAGCGTTGAAGGGGAGGGCATAGGGGAGCAGTACTTC
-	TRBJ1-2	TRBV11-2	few	CASSSGLGLDYGYTF	TGTGCCAGCAGCTCCGGCCTTGGGCTAGACTATGGCTACACCTTC
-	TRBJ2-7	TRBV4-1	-	CASSQEQNSYEQYF	TGCGCCAGCAGCCAAGAACAGAACTCCTACGAGCAGTACTTC
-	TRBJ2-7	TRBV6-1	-	CASSDVSRAYEQYF	TGTGCCAGCAGTGACGTTAGCAGAGCCTACGAGCAGTACTTC
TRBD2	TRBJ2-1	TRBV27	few	CASSLGSGGGNEQFF	TGTGCCAGCAGTTTAGGAAGCGGGGGGGGGAATGAGCAGTTCTTC
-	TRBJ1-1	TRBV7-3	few	CASSTQKGAEAFF	TGTGCCAGCAGCACCCAGAAAGGAGCTGAAGCTTTCTTT
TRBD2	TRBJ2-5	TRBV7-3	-	CASGRGGFETQYF	TGTGCCAGCGGTCGGGGGGGGTTTGAGACCCAGTACTTC
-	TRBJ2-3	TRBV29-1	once	CGVEGLTPTDTQYF	TGCGGCGTTGAAGGTCTTACTCCCACAGATACGCAGTATTTT
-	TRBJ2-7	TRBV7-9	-	CASSESPTGTYEQYF	TGTGCCAGCAGCGAGAGCCCGACTGGGACCTACGAGCAGTACTTC
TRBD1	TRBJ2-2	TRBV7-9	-	CASSPRGTDTGELFF	TGTGCCAGCAGCCCGAGAGGGACAGACACCGGGGAGCTGTTTTTT
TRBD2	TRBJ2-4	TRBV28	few	CASSYLTSGSKNIQYF	TGTGCCAGCAGTTACCTGACTAGCGGGAGTAAAAACATTCAGTACTTC
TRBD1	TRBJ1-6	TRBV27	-	CASSHNRGEDSPLHF	TGTGCCAGCAGTCATAACAGGGGGGAGGATTCACCCCTCCACTTT
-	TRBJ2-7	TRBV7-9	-	CASSLGLTLQEDEQYF	TGTGCCAGCAGCTTAGGACTGACACTGCAGGAGGACGAGCAGTACTTC
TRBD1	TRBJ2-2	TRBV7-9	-	CASEGTGGTGELFF	TGTGCCAGCGAAGGGACAGGGGGTACCGGGGAGCTGTTTTTT
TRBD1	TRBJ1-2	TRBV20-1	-	CSAPTGGAGYTF	TGCAGTGCACCTACAGGGGGCGCTGGCTACACCTTC
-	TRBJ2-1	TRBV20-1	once	CSASPPGLPYNEQFF	TGCAGTGCTAGTCCCCCCGGACTGCCCTACAATGAGCAGTTCTTC
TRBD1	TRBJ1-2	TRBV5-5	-	CASSQTGGSANYGYTF	TGTGCCAGCAGCCAAACAGGGGGATCAGCTAACTATGGCTACACCTTC
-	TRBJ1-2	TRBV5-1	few	CASSSEGVYGYTF	TGCGCCAGCAGCTCAGAGGGAGTCTATGGCTACACCTTC
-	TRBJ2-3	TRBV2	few	CASSVREKSSTDTQYF	TGTGCCAGCAGTGTAAGGGAGAAGTCTAGCACAGATACGCAGTATTTT
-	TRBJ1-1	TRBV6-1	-	CASTGTTEAFF	TGTGCCAGCACCGGGACAACTGAAGCTTTCTTT
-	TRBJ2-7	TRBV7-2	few	CASSPDGNYEQYF	TGTGCCAGCAGCCCGGACGGGAACTACGAGCAGTACTTC
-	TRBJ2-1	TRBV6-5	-	CASSLGSPSTGNEQFF	TGTGCCAGCAGTTTAGGGAGCCCTTCGACGGGGAATGAGCAGTTCTTC
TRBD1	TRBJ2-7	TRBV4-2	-	CASSQAGQDYYEQSF	TGTGCCAGCAGCCAAGCGGGACAGGACTACTACGAGCAGTCCTTC
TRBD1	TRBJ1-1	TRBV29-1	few	CSVAGQGAAFF	TGCAGCGTTGCCGGACAGGGGGCGGCTTTCTTT
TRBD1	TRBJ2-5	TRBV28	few	CASSRTGMGETQYF	TGTGCCAGCAGCCGGACAGGGATGGGAGAGACCCAGTACTTC
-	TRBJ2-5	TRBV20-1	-	CSARDMAVYQETQYF	TGCAGTGCTAGAGATATGGCAGTGTACCAAGAGACCCAGTACTTC
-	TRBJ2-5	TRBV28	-	CASLGTWEVEQYF	TGTGCCAGCCTCGGGACTTGGGAGGTGGAGCAGTACTTC
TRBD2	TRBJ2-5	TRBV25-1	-	CASAPLGLAGDLQETQYF	TGTGCCAGCGCCCCTCTGGGCCTAGCGGGGGATCTCCAAGAGACCCAGTACTTC
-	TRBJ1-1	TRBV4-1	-	CASSQEGRNTEAFF	TGCGCCAGCAGCCAAGAGGGTCGGAACACTGAAGCTTTCTTT
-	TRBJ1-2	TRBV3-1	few	CASSQAGDYGYTF	TGTGCCAGCAGCCAAGCGGGGGACTATGGCTACACCTTC
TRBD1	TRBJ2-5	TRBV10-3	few	CAISPTGEEETQYF	TGTGCCATCAGTCCGACAGGGGAGGAGGAGACCCAGTACTTC
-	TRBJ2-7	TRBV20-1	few	CSARNVLAATYEQYF	TGCAGTGCAAGGAATGTATTAGCGGCCACCTACGAGCAGTACTTC
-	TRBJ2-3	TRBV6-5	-	CASSYQTAGDTQYF	TGTGCCAGCAGTTACCAGACCGCGGGGGATACGCAGTATTTT
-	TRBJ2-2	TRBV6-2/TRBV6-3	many	CANADRTTGELFF	TGTGCAAATGCGGACAGAACCACCGGGGAGCTGTTTTTT
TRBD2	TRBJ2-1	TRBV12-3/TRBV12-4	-	CASSQAGEKLGEQFF	TGTGCCAGCAGCCAGGCGGGGGAGAAGTTGGGTGAGCAGTTCTTC
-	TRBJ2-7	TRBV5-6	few	CASKYRPEIHEMEQYF	TGTGCCAGCAAATACAGACCGGAGATTCATGAAATGGAGCAGTACTTC
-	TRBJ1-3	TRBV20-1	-	CSASDGGVNTIYF	TGCAGTGCCTCGGATGGGGGGGTAAACACCATATATTTT